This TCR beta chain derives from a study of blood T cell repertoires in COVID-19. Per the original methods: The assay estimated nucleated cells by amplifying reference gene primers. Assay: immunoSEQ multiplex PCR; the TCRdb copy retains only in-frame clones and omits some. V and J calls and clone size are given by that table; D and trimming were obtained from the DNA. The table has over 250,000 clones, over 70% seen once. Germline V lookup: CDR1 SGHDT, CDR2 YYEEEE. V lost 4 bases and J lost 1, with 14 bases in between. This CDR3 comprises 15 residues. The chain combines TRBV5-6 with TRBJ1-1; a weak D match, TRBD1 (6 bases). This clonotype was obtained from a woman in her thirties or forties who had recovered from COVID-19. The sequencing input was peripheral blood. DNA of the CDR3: TGTGCCAGCAGCCCGGGCAGGGGCCGGAACACTGAAGCTTTCTTT. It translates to CASSPGRGRNTEAFF. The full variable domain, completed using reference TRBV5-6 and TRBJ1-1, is DAGVTQSPTHLIKTRGQQVTLRCSPKSGHDTVSWYQQALGQGPQFIFQYYEEEERQRGNFPDRFSGHQFPNYSSELNVNALLLGDSALYLCASSPGRGRNTEAFFGQGTRLTVV.